The present entry profiles one T cell receptor beta chain with its context. Germline CDR1 reads SGHRS; CDR2 reads YFSETQ. This CDR3 region has 13 residues. Trimming at V came to 1 base and at J to 12 bases, leaving 9 bases not matched to a gene. Construction of the TCRbeta library involved unique molecular identifiers. One entry per CDR3 protein, called by TCRdb with MiXCR from the PCR reads. The table has about 610,000 distinct CDR3 sequences, more than 9% seen once. The sample belongs to a study of T-cell reconstitution after alpha-beta-depleted transplantation in children. The origin of this receptor is a human donor who donated a stem cell graft to a child with acute myeloid leukemia. The material sequenced was PBMCs from the stem cell graft donor, taken from the stem cell graft. The J gene is TRBJ1-1, the V gene TRBV5-1, with TRBD1 identical over 7 bases. This CDR3 reads CASSLNDLTGSFF. The CDR3 DNA reads as TGCGCCAGCAGCTTGAATGACTTGACAGGGTCTTTCTTT.